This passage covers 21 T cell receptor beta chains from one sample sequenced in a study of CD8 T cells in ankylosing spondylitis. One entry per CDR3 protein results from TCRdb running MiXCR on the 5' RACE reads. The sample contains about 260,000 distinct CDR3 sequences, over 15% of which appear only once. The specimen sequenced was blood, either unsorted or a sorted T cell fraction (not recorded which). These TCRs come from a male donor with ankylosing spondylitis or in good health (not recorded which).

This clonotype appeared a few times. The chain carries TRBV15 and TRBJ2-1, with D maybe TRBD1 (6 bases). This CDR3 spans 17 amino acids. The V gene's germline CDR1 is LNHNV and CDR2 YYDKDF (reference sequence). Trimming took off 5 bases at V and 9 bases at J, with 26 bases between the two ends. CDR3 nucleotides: TGTGCCACCAGCTCTTACAGGGTCGGGGTTCTAAGGGGTGAGCAGTTCTTC. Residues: CATSSYRVGVLRGEQFF.

The CDR3 DNA follows: TGTGCCTTCAGTTTAAGGGGTTCAGTTCGTCCAGTAGGAAAAGAGACCCAGTACTTC. Its translation is CAFSLRGSVRPVGKETQYF. The chain is built from TRBV12-3 or TRBV12-4 and TRBJ2-5; tentative D call: TRBD1 (5 bases). This CDR3 is 19 amino acids long. Trimming pared 11 bases from V and 3 bases from J, leaving 34 bases between.

The CDR3 reads CAIRDRLRGPLLGMNTEAFF. The CDR3, as DNA: TGTGCCATCAGGGACCGCCTAAGGGGGCCACTTCTAGGTATGAACACTGAAGCTTTCTTT. This chain connects TRBV10-3 to TRBJ1-1; 7 nucleotides line up with TRBD1. CDR1 and CDR2 (germline): ENHRY, SYGVKD. J gave up 0 bases and V 6 bases, and 22 bases lay outside the gene matches. CDR3 length: 20 residues.

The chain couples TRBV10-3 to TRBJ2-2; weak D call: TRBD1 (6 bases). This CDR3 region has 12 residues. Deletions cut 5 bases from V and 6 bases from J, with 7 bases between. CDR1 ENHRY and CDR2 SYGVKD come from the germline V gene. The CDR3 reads CAISRQAGELFF. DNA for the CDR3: TGTGCCATCAGTAGACAGGCCGGGGAGCTGTTTTTT.

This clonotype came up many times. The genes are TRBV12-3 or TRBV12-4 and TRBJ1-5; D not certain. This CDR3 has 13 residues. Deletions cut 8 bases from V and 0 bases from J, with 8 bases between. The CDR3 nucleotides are TGTGCCAGCGCCGACACTAGCAATCAGCCCCAGCATTTT. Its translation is CASADTSNQPQHF.

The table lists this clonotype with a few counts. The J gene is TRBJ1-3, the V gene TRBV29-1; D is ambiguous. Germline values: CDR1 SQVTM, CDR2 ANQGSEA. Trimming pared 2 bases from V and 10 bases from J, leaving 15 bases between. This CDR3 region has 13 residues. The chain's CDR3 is CSVELPGGSTIYF. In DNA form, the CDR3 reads TGCAGCGTTGAATTGCCCGGAGGTTCAACCATATATTTT.

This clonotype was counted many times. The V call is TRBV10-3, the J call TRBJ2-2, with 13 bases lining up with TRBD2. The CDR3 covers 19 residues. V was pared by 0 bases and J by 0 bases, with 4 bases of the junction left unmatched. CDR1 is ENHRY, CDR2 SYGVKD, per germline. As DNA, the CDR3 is TGTGCCATCAGTGAGTCGAATGGACTAGCGGGGGCGAACACCGGGGAGCTGTTTTTT. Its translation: CAISESNGLAGANTGELFF.

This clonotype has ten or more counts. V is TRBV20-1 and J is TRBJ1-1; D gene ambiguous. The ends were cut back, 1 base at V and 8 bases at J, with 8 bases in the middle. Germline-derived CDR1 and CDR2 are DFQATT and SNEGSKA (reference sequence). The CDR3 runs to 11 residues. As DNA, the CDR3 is TGCAGTGCTAGAGGGCGCATAGAAGCTTTCTTT. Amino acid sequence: CSARGRIEAFF.

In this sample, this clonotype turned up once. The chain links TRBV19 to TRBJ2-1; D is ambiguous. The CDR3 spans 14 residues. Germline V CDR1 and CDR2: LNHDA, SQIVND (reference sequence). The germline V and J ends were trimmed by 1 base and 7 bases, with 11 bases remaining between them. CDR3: CASSIVSGQNEQFF. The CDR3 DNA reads TGTGCCAGTAGTATAGTTTCCGGGCAGAATGAGCAGTTCTTC. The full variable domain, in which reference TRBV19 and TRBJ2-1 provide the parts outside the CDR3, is DGGITQSPKYLFRKEGQNVTLSCEQNLNHDAMYWYRQDPGQGLRLIYYSQIVNDFQKGDIAEGYSVSREKKESFPLTVTSAQKNPTAFYLCASSIVSGQNEQFFGPGTRLTVL.

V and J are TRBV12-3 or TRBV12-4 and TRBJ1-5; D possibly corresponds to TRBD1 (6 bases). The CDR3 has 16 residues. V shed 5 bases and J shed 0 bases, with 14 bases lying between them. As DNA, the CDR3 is TGTGCCAGCAGTGCCCAGGGGACACCTAGCAATCAGCCCCAGCATTTT. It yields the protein CASSAQGTPSNQPQHF.

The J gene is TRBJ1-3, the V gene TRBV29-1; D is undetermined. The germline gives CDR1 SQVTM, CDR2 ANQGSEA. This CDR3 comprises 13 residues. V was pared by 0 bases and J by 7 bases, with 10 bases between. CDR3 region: CSVEDRTRNTIYF. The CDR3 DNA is TGCAGCGTTGAAGATCGAACTCGGAACACCATATATTTT. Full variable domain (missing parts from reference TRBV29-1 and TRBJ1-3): SAVISQKPSRDICQRGTSLTIQCQVDSQVTMMFWYRQQPGQSLTLIATANQGSEATYESGFVIDKFPISRPNLTFSTLTVSNMSPEDSSIYLCSVEDRTRNTIYFGEGSWLTVV.

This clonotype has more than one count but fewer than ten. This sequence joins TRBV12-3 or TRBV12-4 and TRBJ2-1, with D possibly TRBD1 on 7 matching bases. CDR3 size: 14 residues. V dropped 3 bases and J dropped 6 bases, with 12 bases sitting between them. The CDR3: CASSFLQGGNEQFF. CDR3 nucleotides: TGTGCCAGCAGTTTCCTTCAGGGGGGCAATGAGCAGTTCTTC.

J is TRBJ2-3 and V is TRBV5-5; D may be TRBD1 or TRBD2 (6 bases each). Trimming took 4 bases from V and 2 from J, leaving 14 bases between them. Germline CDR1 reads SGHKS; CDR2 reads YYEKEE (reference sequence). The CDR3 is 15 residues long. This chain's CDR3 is CASSAGHIVTDTQYF. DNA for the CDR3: TGTGCCAGCAGCGCGGGACACATCGTCACAGATACGCAGTATTTT.

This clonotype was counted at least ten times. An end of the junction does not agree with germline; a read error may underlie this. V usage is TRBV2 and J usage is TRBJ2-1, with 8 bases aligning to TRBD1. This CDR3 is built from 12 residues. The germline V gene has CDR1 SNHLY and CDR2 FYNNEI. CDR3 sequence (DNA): TGTGCCAGCAGTGCCCTCAGGGGGCAGGGATGCTTC. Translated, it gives CASSALRGQGCF.

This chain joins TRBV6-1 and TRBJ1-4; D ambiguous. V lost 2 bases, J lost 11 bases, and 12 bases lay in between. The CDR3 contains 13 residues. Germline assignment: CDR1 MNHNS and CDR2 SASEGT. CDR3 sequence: CASSESPRVKLFF. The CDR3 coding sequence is TGTGCCAGCAGTGAAAGTCCGCGGGTGAAACTGTTTTTT.

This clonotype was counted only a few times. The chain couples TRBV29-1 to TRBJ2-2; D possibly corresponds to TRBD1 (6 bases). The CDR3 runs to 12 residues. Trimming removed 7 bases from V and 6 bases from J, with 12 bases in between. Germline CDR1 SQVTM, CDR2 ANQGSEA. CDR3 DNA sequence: TGCAGCGGGGGGCAGGGAGCCGGGGAGCTGTTTTTT. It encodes CSGGQGAGELFF.

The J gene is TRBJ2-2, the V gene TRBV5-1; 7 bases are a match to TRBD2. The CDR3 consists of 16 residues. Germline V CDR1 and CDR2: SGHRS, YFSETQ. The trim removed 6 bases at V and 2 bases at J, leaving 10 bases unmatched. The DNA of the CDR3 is TGCGCCAGCACCACGGACGGCGGGAGTAACACCGGGGAGCTGTTTTTT. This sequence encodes CASTTDGGSNTGELFF.

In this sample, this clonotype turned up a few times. Here the CDR3 DNA reads TGTGCCAGCAGTTTAACCCAGAGGGGCACAGATACGCAGTATTTT. Translating gives CASSLTQRGTDTQYF. The V and J genes are TRBV28 and TRBJ2-3; the D gene is possibly TRBD2 (5 bases). The germline V gene has CDR1 MDHEN and CDR2 SYDVKM. Trimming took 2 bases from V and 1 from J, leaving 10 bases between them. The CDR3 has 15 amino acids.

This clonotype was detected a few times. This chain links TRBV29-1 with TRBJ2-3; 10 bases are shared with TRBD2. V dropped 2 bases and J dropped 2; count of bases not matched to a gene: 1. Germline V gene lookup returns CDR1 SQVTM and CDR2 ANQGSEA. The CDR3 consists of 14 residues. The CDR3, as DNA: TGCAGCGTTGAAAGCGGGAGGGCCACAGATACGCAGTATTTT. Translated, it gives CSVESGRATDTQYF.

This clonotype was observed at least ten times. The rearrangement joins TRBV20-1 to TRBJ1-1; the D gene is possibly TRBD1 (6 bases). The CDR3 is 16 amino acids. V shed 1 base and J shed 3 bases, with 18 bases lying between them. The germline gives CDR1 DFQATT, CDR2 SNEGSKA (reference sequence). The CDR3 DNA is TGCAGTGCTAGAGCCCCCGTGGGCCGGGGGCACACTGAAGCTTTCTTT. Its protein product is CSARAPVGRGHTEAFF.

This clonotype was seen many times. The CDR3 DNA follows: TGCAGCGCCCGTGTGGGCTCCCTGGATACGCAGTATTTT. Residues: CSARVGSLDTQYF. This rearrangement joins TRBV29-1 to TRBJ2-3; no definite D call. Trimming shortened V by 7 bases and J by 6 bases, and 17 bases separated the two germline ends. Germline CDR1 is SQVTM and CDR2 is ANQGSEA. CDR3 length: 13 residues.